What follows are 2 T cell receptor beta chains derived from one specimen sequenced in a study of shared clonotypes between healthy human individuals. Here immunoSEQ multiplex PCR was the method, and the copy in TCRdb shows in-frame clones only, minus some. The table has approximately 1.5 million clones, around 98.5% seen once. Material: naive CD4+ T cells sorted from blood. The subset: CD45RA+ positively selected. The receptor set was obtained from a man aged 25-45 years in good health.

As to this clone: Other nucleotide sequences in the sample specify the same CDR3. The V gene is TRBV7-2, the J gene TRBJ2-7; D is uncertain. With 2 bases removed from V and 3 bases from J, the gap between germline ends came to 5 bases. CDR3 length equals 12 residues. The V gene's germline CDR1 is SGHTA and CDR2 FQGNSA. CDR3 residues: CASSLNSYEQYF. CDR3 nucleotides: TGTGCCAGCAGCTTAAACAGCTACGAGCAGTACTTC.

A single count supports this clone. The chain uses TRBV7-3 and TRBJ2-1; 7 bases line up with TRBD1. CDR3 length: 16 amino acids. The J segment lost 5 bases and the V segment lost 0 bases, leaving 7 bases of the junction unmatched. CDR1 is SGHTA and CDR2 is FQGTGA in the germline V gene. The CDR3 protein is CASSLTIRGINNEQFF. CDR3 nucleotide sequence: TGTGCCAGCAGCTTAACGATCAGGGGGATAAACAATGAGCAGTTCTTC.